Following are 3 T cell receptor beta chains from one sample sequenced in a study of response to subunit inactivated influenza vaccine. Each CDR3 protein is one row after TCRdb ran MiXCR on the RT-PCR reads. The sample lists around 580,000 distinct CDR3 sequences; 10% to 15% were seen once. This specimen was PBMCs from blood, taken on the day of vaccination. These receptor sequences come from a man over 45 who received an inactivated influenza vaccine.

This clonotype was counted between two and nine times. The rearrangement uses TRBV20-1 and TRBJ2-7, with TRBD1 matching over 10 bases. Germline CDR1 DFQATT, CDR2 SNEGSKA (reference sequence). The V segment lost 8 bases and the J segment 6 bases; nucleotides outside the gene matches: 13. CDR3 length: 14 residues. In DNA form, the CDR3 reads TGCAGTCCGATGGGGGGACAGGGGCGTCGCGAGCAGTACTTC. The encoded protein is CSPMGGQGRREQYF.

The V gene is TRBV5-1, the J gene TRBJ1-5, with 8 positions matching TRBD1. Trimming took 3 bases from V and 8 from J; bases not matched to a gene: 7. The CDR3 is made up of 14 amino acids. The V gene's germline CDR1 is SGHRS and CDR2 YFSETQ. CDR3 bases: TGCGCCAGCAGCTCCCAGGGGGCAGCGGAGCCCCAGCATTTT. It is translated as CASSSQGAAEPQHF.

This chain uses TRBV12-3 or TRBV12-4 with TRBJ2-2; 7 bases fit TRBD1. With 7 bases clipped from V and 5 bases from J, the junction kept 7 bases outside the gene matches. The CDR3 has 14 amino acids. CDR3 in amino acids: CASIAPGGTGELFF. The CDR3 DNA reads TGTGCCAGCATTGCCCCAGGGGGTACCGGGGAGCTGTTTTTT.